This is a list of T cell receptor beta chains from one sample in a study of radiotherapy plus CTLA-4 blockade in lung cancer. Repertoires were generated with immunoSEQ multiplex PCR, while TCRdb's copy carries only in-frame clones and drops some. The table includes roughly 110,000 clones, approximately 81% detected once. The sequencing here drew on peripheral blood, taken from a patient treated with radiotherapy plus ipilimumab. All receptors derive from a human donor with non-small cell lung cancer that progressed on radiotherapy plus ipilimumab. Some clones in this sample may be carry-over from other donors' samples. Both conserved end residues are part of each CDR3.

j_call v_call cdr3_aa
TRBJ2-7 TRBV28 CASSPGQAAYEQYF
TRBJ1-6 TRBV5-1 CASGDNNSPLHF
TRBJ2-2 TRBV5-1 CASSSQDKTGELFF
TRBJ1-4 TRBV30 CAWSRTGTGVGELFF
TRBJ2-7 TRBV9 CASSVVGDAYEQYF
TRBJ2-2 TRBV25-1 CASGRTGSHPGGELFF
TRBJ2-2 TRBV10-3 CAISEQPGQSSGGLTGELFF
TRBJ1-1 TRBV19 CASSIVTGDANTEAFF
TRBJ2-7 TRBV21-1 CASSKRPGGLAGSASYEQYF
TRBJ2-3 TRBV2 CASRRGQGTDTQYF
TRBJ2-7 TRBV4-3 CASSQTRDSIYEQYF
TRBJ2-2 TRBV7-3 CASSLRPTTGELFF
TRBJ2-7 TRBV2 CASSPLLRGDEQYF
TRBJ1-3 TRBV5-4 CASSLPPGLGNTIYF
TRBJ2-3 TRBV5-1 CASSLEGRGDTQYF
TRBJ2-2 TRBV7-2 CASNPGQTNTGELFF
TRBJ2-3 TRBV7-9 CASSLNPATDTQYF
TRBJ2-5 TRBV5-6 CASSRTTGTGDSETQYF
TRBJ1-5 TRBV18 CASSQKQDQPQHF
TRBJ1-2 TRBV4-2 CASSPRTDYGYTF
TRBJ1-1 TRBV28 CASSSHMNTEAFF
TRBJ2-5 TRBV6-1 CASSELGGETQYF
TRBJ2-1 TRBV6-6 CASGGYLGNEQFF
TRBJ2-7 TRBV9 CASSVGAGREEQYF
TRBJ2-7 TRBV25-1 CASSDPGRADEQYF
TRBJ2-2 TRBV5-1 CASSSGLNTGELFF
TRBJ1-1 TRBV25-1 CASSAKPTGNTEAFF
TRBJ2-1 TRBV6-6 CASSYSLYEDEQFF
TRBJ1-2 TRBV6-6 CATTNPSQGSYGYTF
TRBJ1-2 TRBV6-5 CASSYENYGYTF
TRBJ1-1 TRBV7-9 CASSLGTDRFEAFF
TRBJ2-7 TRBV28 CASRGGRGPRWGEQYF
TRBJ1-2 TRBV5-1 CASSLVMAGNYGYTF
TRBJ2-5 TRBV5-8 CASSHGRLTGEETQYF
TRBJ2-7 TRBV7-3 CASSPIHNYEQYF
TRBJ2-1 TRBV5-1 CASSFGTNYNEQFF
TRBJ1-2 TRBV7-2 CASSLLQGPYGYTF
TRBJ1-2 TRBV2 CASSEYGNLSGYTF
TRBJ2-7 TRBV11-3 CASSSGGDYEQYF
TRBJ2-2 TRBV7-3 CASSLNAGELFF
TRBJ2-1 TRBV30 CAWSPLTGGPNNEQFF
TRBJ2-7 TRBV18 CASSPLPGHTYEQYF
TRBJ2-2 TRBV2 CASSGGGLGTGELFF